The next 25 T cell receptor beta chains were all read from a single sample in a study of sequential checkpoint blockade in melanoma. The treatment here: randomized to nivolumab then ipilimumab (arm A) or the reverse (arm B). TCRdb keeps only in-frame clones here, not all; method: immunoSEQ multiplex PCR. This table has over 10,000 clones, roughly 21% appearing once. Sequencing used tumor tissue (inferred from file names), obtained from a patient given nivolumab and ipilimumab in sequence. All receptors come from a human donor with melanoma.

This clone was counted a few times. V usage is TRBV11-3 and J usage is TRBJ2-2; 12 positions match TRBD2. The V segment lost 2 bases and the J segment 4 bases; nucleotides outside the gene matches: 5. The CDR3 is made up of 17 amino acids. Germline V gives CDR1 SGHNT, CDR2 YENEEA. The CDR3 nucleotides are TGTGCCAGCAGCTTACCCCCTAGCGGGAGGGCCACCGGGGAGCTGTTTTTT. This translates into CASSLPPSGRATGELFF. The full variable domain, rest sourced from reference TRBV11-3 and TRBJ2-2, is EAGVVQSPRYKIIEKKQPVAFWCNPISGHNTLYWYLQNLGQGPELLIRYENEEAVDDSQLPKDRFSAERLKGVDSTLKIQPAELGDSAVYLCASSLPPSGRATGELFFGEGSRLTVL.

V usage is TRBV30 and J usage is TRBJ2-7; D may be TRBD1 or TRBD2 (5 bases each). There are 14 residues in the CDR3. With 0 bases removed from V and 2 bases from J, the gap between germline ends came to 11 bases. Germline-derived CDR1 and CDR2 are GTSNPN and SVGIG (reference sequence). CDR3: CAWSVLEGTYEQYF. In DNA, the CDR3 is TGTGCCTGGAGTGTACTTGAGGGGACCTACGAGCAGTACTTC.

The rearrangement uses TRBV6-8 and TRBJ2-1; D call uncertain. This CDR3 is built from 14 residues. The germline V and J ends were trimmed by 5 bases and 4 bases, with 12 bases remaining between them. The germline V gene has CDR1 MNHGY and CDR2 SAAAGT. Written as DNA, the CDR3 is TGTGCCAGCAGTCAATACGGACCTTACAATGAGCAGTTCTTC. Translating gives CASSQYGPYNEQFF.

This clone was found a few times. The rearrangement uses TRBV6-8 and TRBJ2-7; D could derive from TRBD1 or TRBD2 (5 bases each). V was cut by 2 bases and J by 3 bases, with 8 bases left in between. CDR1 MNHGY and CDR2 SAAAGT come from the germline V gene. This CDR3 has 13 amino acids. CDR3 residues: CASSYGGSYEQYF. CDR3 coding DNA: TGTGCCAGCAGTTACGGGGGAAGCTACGAGCAGTACTTC.

This clone is classed as medium-sized. The chain couples TRBV19 to TRBJ1-5, with D possibly being TRBD1 (5 bases). Germline assignment: CDR1 LNHDA and CDR2 SQIVND (reference sequence). Trimming left V 3 bases short and J 4 bases short, with 13 bases between. This CDR3 is 15 amino acids long. As DNA, the CDR3 is TGTGCCAGTAGTATGGTGGGGGTACGAAATCAGCCCCAGCATTTT. It translates to CASSMVGVRNQPQHF. The variable domain in full, with the rest retrieved from reference TRBV19 and TRBJ1-5, is DGGITQSPKYLFRKEGQNVTLSCEQNLNHDAMYWYRQDPGQGLRLIYYSQIVNDFQKGDIAEGYSVSREKKESFPLTVTSAQKNPTAFYLCASSMVGVRNQPQHFGDGTRLSIL.

Here the CDR3 reads CASSLQSPPNEQFF. In DNA, the CDR3 is TGTGCCAGCAGCCTCCAGAGCCCACCCAATGAGCAGTTCTTC. The V and J genes are TRBV9 and TRBJ2-1; D is unresolved. Germline V CDR1 and CDR2: SGDLS, YYNGEE. V lost 4 bases to trimming and J lost 6 bases, with 14 bases between them. The CDR3 runs to 14 residues. The variable domain in full, with the rest retrieved from reference TRBV9 and TRBJ2-1, is DSGVTQTPKHLITATGQRVTLRCSPRSGDLSVYWYQQSLDQGLQFLIQYYNGEERAKGNILERFSAQQFPDLHSELNLSSLELGDSALYFCASSLQSPPNEQFFGPGTRLTVL.

This clone was counted ten times or more. J is TRBJ1-1 and V is TRBV11-3; a possible D gene is TRBD1 (5 bases). The CDR3 totals 14 residues. V was clipped by 0 bases and J by 5 bases, with 10 bases between them. Germline values: CDR1 SGHNT, CDR2 YENEEA. CDR3: CASSLEFGGTEAFF. For the CDR3, the DNA is TGTGCCAGCAGCTTAGAGTTCGGGGGGACTGAAGCTTTCTTT.

This clone was counted between two and nine times. The V gene is TRBV6-8, the J gene TRBJ1-1; 7 bases align to TRBD1. Germline V gives CDR1 MNHGY, CDR2 SAAAGT. This CDR3 has 14 residues. Trimming cost V 5 bases and J 5 bases; bases outside gene matches: 8. The CDR3 region has the DNA TGTGCCAGCAGTACGTCAGGGGGGTGGACTGAAGCTTTCTTT. The encoded protein is CASSTSGGWTEAFF.

The sample holds a few counts of this clone. The rearrangement uses TRBV11-3 and TRBJ2-7, with D tentatively TRBD2 (5 bases). This CDR3 spans 14 amino acids. V lost 7 bases and J 6 bases, leaving 19 bases between the germline ends. CDR1 is SGHNT, CDR2 YENEEA, per germline. CDR3 region: CASTREWEHSEQYF. The CDR3 coding sequence is TGTGCCAGCACCCGTGAATGGGAGCATTCCGAGCAGTACTTC.

This clone was observed a handful of times. The rearrangement links TRBV10-3 to TRBJ2-1; TRBD1 matches at 8 bases. Trimming removed 2 bases from V and 6 bases from J; junction bases left unmatched: 6. CDR1 is ENHRY and CDR2 is SYGVKD in the germline V gene. CDR3 length: 15 amino acids. CDR3 loop: CAISEPTGVGNEQFF. The CDR3, as DNA: TGTGCCATCAGTGAGCCGACAGGGGTGGGCAATGAGCAGTTCTTC.

This clone is judged medium-sized. The V gene is TRBV30, the J gene TRBJ2-7; D is perhaps TRBD1 (6 bases). Germline CDR1 reads GTSNPN; CDR2 reads SVGIG (reference sequence). The V end was cut by 2 bases, the J end by 7 bases, with 12 bases between. The CDR3 is 12 amino acids. CDR3 region: CAWSPPQGEQYF. Here the CDR3 DNA reads TGTGCCTGGAGTCCCCCCCAGGGGGAGCAGTACTTC.

This CDR3 reads CASKAGPVNEQFF. In DNA, the CDR3 is TGTGCCAGCAAAGCGGGGCCAGTCAATGAGCAGTTCTTC. The rearrangement links TRBV12-5 to TRBJ2-1, with 7 bases lining up with TRBD2. The germline gives CDR1 LGHNT, CDR2 FRNRAP. The CDR3 sequence is 13 residues long.

This clone has a handful of counts. V and J are TRBV11-3 and TRBJ2-1; D may be TRBD1 or TRBD2 (5 bases each). Germline V gene lookup returns CDR1 SGHNT and CDR2 YENEEA. V dropped 1 base and J dropped 8 bases, with 15 bases sitting between them. The CDR3 contains 15 residues. The DNA of the CDR3 is TGTGCCAGCAGCTTAGGGTCTGGGGGTGGGTATGAGCAGTTCTTC. Protein: CASSLGSGGGYEQFF.

This clone was seen more than once but under ten times. The rearrangement joins TRBV9 to TRBJ2-5, with TRBD2 as a possible D gene (6 bases). This CDR3 has 14 amino acids. V shed 3 bases and J shed 2 bases, with 11 bases lying between them. Germline V gene data show CDR1 as SGDLS and CDR2 as YYNGEE. The CDR3: CASSGGTPQETQYF. For the CDR3, the DNA is TGTGCCAGCAGCGGCGGGACGCCACAAGAGACCCAGTACTTC.

The V and J genes are TRBV9 and TRBJ2-1, with D maybe TRBD1 (5 bases). Between the trimmed V and J ends, which lost 2 bases and 8 bases, there was a span of 8 bases. The CDR3 is 12 amino acids. CDR1 and CDR2 from the germline V gene are SGDLS and YYNGEE. This CDR3 reads CASSVLGDEQFF. CDR3 bases: TGTGCCAGCAGCGTGCTAGGGGATGAGCAGTTCTTC.

The genes are TRBV11-3 and TRBJ2-7; 10 nucleotides agree with TRBD2. The J segment lost 7 bases and the V segment lost 6 bases, leaving 12 bases of the junction unmatched. The germline gives CDR1 SGHNT, CDR2 YENEEA. This CDR3 spans 15 amino acids. The CDR3 spells CASRGTSGEPGEQYF. The CDR3, as DNA: TGTGCCAGCAGGGGAACTAGCGGGGAACCTGGAGAGCAGTACTTC. The full variable domain, completed using reference TRBV11-3 and TRBJ2-7, is EAGVVQSPRYKIIEKKQPVAFWCNPISGHNTLYWYLQNLGQGPELLIRYENEEAVDDSQLPKDRFSAERLKGVDSTLKIQPAELGDSAVYLCASRGTSGEPGEQYFGPGTRLTVT.

The J gene is TRBJ2-3, the V gene TRBV6-8; tentatively, D is TRBD1 or TRBD2 (5 bases each). Germline-derived CDR1 and CDR2 are MNHGY and SAAAGT. The CDR3 covers 15 residues. Trimming shortened V by 6 bases and J by 3 bases, and 16 bases separated the two germline ends. The CDR3 DNA reads TGTGCCAGCAGACCCCCCGGGACCACTACAGATACGCAGTATTTT. Translating gives CASRPPGTTTDTQYF.

In DNA, the CDR3 is TGTGCCAGCAGTAAACAGGGGGGCCTTGGCAATCAGCCCCAGCATTTT. Its translation: CASSKQGGLGNQPQHF. The chain couples TRBV6-8 to TRBJ1-5, with 8 bases lining up with TRBD1. Trimming at V came to 5 bases and at J to 2 bases, leaving 8 bases not matched to a gene. CDR3 length equals 16 residues. CDR1 is MNHGY and CDR2 is SAAAGT in the germline V gene.

The chain links TRBV28 to TRBJ1-5, with D perhaps matching TRBD1 (6 bases). Germline CDR1 is MDHEN and CDR2 is SYDVKM. V dropped 6 bases and J dropped 1 base, with 13 bases sitting between them. The CDR3 spans 15 residues. The CDR3 DNA is TGTGCCAGCAGAGGGGGAGGGAGGAGCAATCAGCCCCAGCATTTT. This translates into CASRGGGRSNQPQHF.

Notes on this clone: One junction end does not reproduce the germline sequence, and a read error may be involved. V gene TRBV6-8 combines with J gene TRBJ1-2; D is undetermined. This CDR3 has 15 residues. The V gene's germline CDR1 is MNHGY and CDR2 SAAAGT. The CDR3 nucleotides are TGTGCCAGCAGTGACTCGGCCGGGAATGAAGCTGGCTACACCTTC. Translating gives CASSDSAGNEAGYTF.

Worth noting for this clone: The junction does not match germline at one end; this may be a read error. V is TRBV6-8 and J is TRBJ2-7; a weak D match, TRBD2 (6 bases). Germline values: CDR1 MNHGY, CDR2 SAAAGT. CDR3 length equals 13 residues. CDR3 sequence (DNA): TGTGCCATCAGTGTCCCGGGGGAAAACGAGCAGTACTTC. Encoded protein: CAISVPGENEQYF.

This clone was counted a few times. V and J are TRBV19 and TRBJ1-1; D may be TRBD1 (5 bases). The V and J ends lost 5 bases and 1 base respectively, with 11 bases between them. CDR3 length equals 14 residues. Germline values: CDR1 LNHDA, CDR2 SQIVND (reference sequence). The CDR3 DNA reads TGTGCCAGTAGTGCAGAGGGACGGAACACTGAAGCTTTCTTT. It encodes CASSAEGRNTEAFF.

In its sample, this clone was seen many times. This chain joins TRBV11-3 and TRBJ1-5; D is perhaps TRBD1 (5 bases). This CDR3 is 15 amino acids long. The germline CDR1 and CDR2 sequences are SGHNT and YENEEA. Trimming took 7 bases from V and 6 from J, leaving 19 bases between them. The CDR3 nucleotides are TGTGCCAGCATCCCCAGTACAGCAGACAGTCAGCCCCAGCATTTT. Translation gives CASIPSTADSQPQHF.

The chain combines TRBV6-8 with TRBJ2-1; TRBD1 matches 7 bases. V gave up 2 bases and J gave up 3 bases; unmatched junction bases: 4. Germline V gives CDR1 MNHGY, CDR2 SAAAGT. The CDR3 runs 15 residues. The CDR3 sequence is CASSYGQGDYNEQFF. The CDR3 coding sequence is TGTGCCAGCAGTTACGGGCAGGGGGACTACAATGAGCAGTTCTTC.

In this sample, this clone turned up a few times. This chain joins TRBV28 and TRBJ2-5; TRBD2 is a possible D gene (5 bases). Trimming shortened V by 5 bases and J by 0 bases, and 7 bases separated the two germline ends. This CDR3 region has 13 residues. Per the germline V gene, CDR1 is MDHEN and CDR2 is SYDVKM. The DNA of the CDR3 is TGTGCCAGCAGTCTCGGGAACCAAGAGACCCAGTACTTC. Translated: CASSLGNQETQYF.